The sequence of this TCR beta chain was determined in a study of blood T cells in healthy people across ages. Study-wide results and caveats: Observed TCR beta diversity per million T cells went down as age went up. This fall followed a roughly linear course with age.

Notes on this clonotype: Its matching antigen is unknown.

Together with a sample-barcoded 5' primer, a J-beta primer mix was included in a second PCR lasting about 6 to 11 cycles. TCRdb reprocessed the 5' RACE reads with MiXCR, giving one entry per CDR3 protein. In the table there are 550,000 to 700,000 distinct CDR3 sequences, 25% to 30% of which are singletons. With 2 bases clipped from V and 7 bases from J, the junction kept 12 bases outside the gene matches. This CDR3 spans 18 amino acids. Germline values: CDR1 SGHTA, CDR2 FQGNSA. Sequenced input: blood. V and J are TRBV7-2 and TRBJ1-6; TRBD1 aligns across 9 bases. The origin of this receptor is an older woman in good health. CDR3 residues: CASSLWWGGQGSNSPLHF. In DNA form, the CDR3 reads TGTGCCAGCAGCTTATGGTGGGGAGGACAGGGGTCGAATTCACCCCTCCACTTT.